One T cell receptor beta chain is described in this entry. Germline loops: CDR1 SEHNR, CDR2 FQNEAQ (reference sequence). The CDR3 is 17 amino acids. Trimming cost V 6 bases and J 5 bases; bases outside gene matches: 16. This sample is part of a study of cytomegalovirus exposure and HLA in healthy donors. With 60 Vbeta and 13 Jbeta primers, the PCR was carried out. The table came from immunoSEQ multiplex PCR; TCRdb's copy has only in-frame clones and leaves some out. The sample has 95,000 to 150,000 clones, approximately 67% seen once; the top ten hold less than 2%. The clonotype originates from a man younger than 30 in good health and CMV-seronegative. Input material: PBMCs. The chain combines TRBV7-9 with TRBJ2-3; 8 bases map to TRBD2. CDR3 protein: CASSGVVAGGRGDTQYF. The CDR3 bases are TGTGCCAGCAGTGGGGTGGTTGCGGGGGGTCGGGGAGATACGCAGTATTTT. Full variable domain (missing parts from reference TRBV7-9 and TRBJ2-3): DTGVSQNPRHKITKRGQNVTFRCDPISEHNRLYWYRQTLGQGPEFLTYFQNEAQLEKSRLLSDRFSAERPKGSFSTLEIQRTEQGDSAMYLCASSGVVAGGRGDTQYFGPGTRLTVL.